This TCR beta chain was sequenced in a study of monozygotic twins with cystic fibrosis. Whole-study results and caveats: In 13 of 16 pairs, V gene usage was closest to the co-twin's. Monozygotic CF twin pairs shared significantly more nucleotide-identical clonotypes than unrelated CF individuals did.

The CDR3 runs 16 residues. Trimming shortened V by 8 bases and J by 5 bases, and 23 bases separated the two germline ends. Germline V CDR1 and CDR2: LNHDA, SQIVND (reference sequence). The data were produced by immunoSEQ multiplex PCR, yet TCRdb's version contains in-frame clones alone and is incomplete. The sample carries about 15,000 clones, 96% recorded once. About this clone: Its cognate antigen is unknown.

The chain joins TRBV19 to TRBJ2-3; TRBD2 is a possible D gene (5 bases). Sample: blood. This TCR came from a girl aged 2-10 years with cystic fibrosis. The CDR3 loop is CASAVRGKSVLDTQYF. The CDR3 DNA sequence: TGTGCCAGTGCCGTACGGGGTAAGAGTGTGTTAGATACGCAGTATTTT.